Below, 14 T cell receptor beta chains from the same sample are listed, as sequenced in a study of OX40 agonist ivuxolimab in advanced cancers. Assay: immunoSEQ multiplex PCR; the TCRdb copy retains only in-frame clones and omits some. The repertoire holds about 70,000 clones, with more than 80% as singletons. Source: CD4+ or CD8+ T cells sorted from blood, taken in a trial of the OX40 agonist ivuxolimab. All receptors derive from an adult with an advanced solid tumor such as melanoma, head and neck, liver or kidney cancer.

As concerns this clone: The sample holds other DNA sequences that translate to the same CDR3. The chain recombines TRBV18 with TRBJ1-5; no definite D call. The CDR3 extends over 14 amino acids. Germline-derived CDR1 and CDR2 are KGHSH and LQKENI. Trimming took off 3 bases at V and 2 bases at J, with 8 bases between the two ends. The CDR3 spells CASSPGAGNQPQHF. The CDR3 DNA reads TGTGCCAGCTCACCCGGTGCGGGCAATCAGCCCCAGCATTTT.

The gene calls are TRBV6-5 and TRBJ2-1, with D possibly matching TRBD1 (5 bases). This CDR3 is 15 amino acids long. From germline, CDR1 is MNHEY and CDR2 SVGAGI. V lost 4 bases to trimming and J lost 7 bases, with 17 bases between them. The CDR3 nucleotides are TGTGCCAGCAGTTCGGGCATGGCAGGGCATAATGAGCAGTTCTTC. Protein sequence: CASSSGMAGHNEQFF.

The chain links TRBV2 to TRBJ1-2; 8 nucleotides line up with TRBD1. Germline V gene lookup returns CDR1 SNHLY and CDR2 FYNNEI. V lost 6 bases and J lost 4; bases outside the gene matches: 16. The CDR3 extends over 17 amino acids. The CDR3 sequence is CASRGQERRLMGYGYTF. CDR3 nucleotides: TGTGCCAGCAGGGGACAGGAAAGGAGACTGATGGGCTATGGCTACACCTTC.

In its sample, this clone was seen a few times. The CDR3 sequence is CASSPRTGGGEKLFF. CDR3 DNA sequence: TGCGCCAGCAGCCCGAGGACAGGCGGGGGTGAAAAACTGTTTTTT. V and J are TRBV5-1 and TRBJ1-4; the match to TRBD1 covers 7 bases. The CDR3 has 15 residues. CDR1 is SGHRS and CDR2 is YFSETQ in the germline V gene. Losses at the gene ends were 4 bases for V and 7 bases for J; bases not matched to a gene: 10.

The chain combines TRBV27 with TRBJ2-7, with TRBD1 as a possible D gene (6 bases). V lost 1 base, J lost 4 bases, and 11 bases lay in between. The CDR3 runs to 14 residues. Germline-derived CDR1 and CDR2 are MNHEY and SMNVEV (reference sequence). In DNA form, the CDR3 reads TGTGCCAGCAGTTTATGGGGGCCCCCTTACGAGCAGTACTTC. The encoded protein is CASSLWGPPYEQYF.

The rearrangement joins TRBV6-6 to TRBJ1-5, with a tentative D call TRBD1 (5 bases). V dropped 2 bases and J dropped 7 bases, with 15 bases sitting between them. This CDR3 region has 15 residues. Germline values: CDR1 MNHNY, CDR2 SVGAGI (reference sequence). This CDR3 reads CASSYQRRGEQPQHF. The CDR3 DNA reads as TGTGCCAGCAGTTACCAGAGGAGGGGAGAACAGCCCCAGCATTTT.

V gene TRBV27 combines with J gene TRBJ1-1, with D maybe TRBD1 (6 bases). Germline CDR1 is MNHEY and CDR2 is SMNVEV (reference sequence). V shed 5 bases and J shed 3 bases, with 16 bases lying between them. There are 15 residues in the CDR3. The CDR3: CASSMRTGGDTEAFF. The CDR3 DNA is TGTGCCAGCAGTATGCGGACTGGGGGCGACACTGAAGCTTTCTTT.

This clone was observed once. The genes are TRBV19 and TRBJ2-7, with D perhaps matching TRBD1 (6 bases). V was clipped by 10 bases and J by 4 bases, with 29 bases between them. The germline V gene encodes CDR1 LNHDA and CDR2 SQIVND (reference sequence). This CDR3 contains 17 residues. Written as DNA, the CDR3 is TGTGCCACTAAGGGGTCCGGCAGGGGTGGAACTTTTTACGAGCAGTACTTC. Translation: CATKGSGRGGTFYEQYF.

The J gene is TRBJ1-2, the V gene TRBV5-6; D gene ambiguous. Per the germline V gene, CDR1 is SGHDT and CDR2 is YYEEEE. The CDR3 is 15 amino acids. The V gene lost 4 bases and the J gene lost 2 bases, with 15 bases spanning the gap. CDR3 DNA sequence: TGTGCCAGCAGCCCACAGTTAGGAGCGAACTATGGCTACACCTTC. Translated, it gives CASSPQLGANYGYTF.

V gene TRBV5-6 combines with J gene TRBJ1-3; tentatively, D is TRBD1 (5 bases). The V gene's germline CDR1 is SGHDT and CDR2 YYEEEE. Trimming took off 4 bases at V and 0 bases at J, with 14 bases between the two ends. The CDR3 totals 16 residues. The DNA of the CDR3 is TGTGCCAGCAGCATGGCAGGGTCCCACTCTGGAAACACCATATATTTT. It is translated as CASSMAGSHSGNTIYF.

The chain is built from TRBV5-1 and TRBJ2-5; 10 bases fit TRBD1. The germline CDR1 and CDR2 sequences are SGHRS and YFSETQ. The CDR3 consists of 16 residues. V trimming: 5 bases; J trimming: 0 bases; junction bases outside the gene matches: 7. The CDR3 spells CASRGPGQGNQETQYF. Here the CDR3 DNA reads TGCGCCAGCAGGGGACCGGGACAGGGGAACCAAGAGACCCAGTACTTC.

Written as DNA, the CDR3 is TGTGCCAGCAGCCACGCTGCGGGTCGGTCCGCCAAAAACATTCAGTACTTC. This sequence encodes CASSHAAGRSAKNIQYF. This chain connects TRBV11-1 to TRBJ2-4; possibly TRBD2 for D (5 bases). This CDR3 comprises 17 residues. The germline gives CDR1 SGHAT, CDR2 FQDESV (reference sequence). V gave up 5 bases and J gave up 1 base, with 18 bases separating them.

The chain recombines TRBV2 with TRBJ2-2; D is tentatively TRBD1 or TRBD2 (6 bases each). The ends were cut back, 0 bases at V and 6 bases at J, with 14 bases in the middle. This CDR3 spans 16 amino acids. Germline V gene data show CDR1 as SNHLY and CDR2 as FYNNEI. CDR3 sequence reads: CASSEAVGGLSGELFF. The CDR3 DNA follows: TGTGCCAGCAGTGAAGCTGTAGGGGGGCTATCCGGGGAGCTGTTTTTT.

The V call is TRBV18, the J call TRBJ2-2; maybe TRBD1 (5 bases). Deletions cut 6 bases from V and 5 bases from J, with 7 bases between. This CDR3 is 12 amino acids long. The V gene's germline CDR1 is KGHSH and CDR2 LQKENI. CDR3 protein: CASSQGTGELFF. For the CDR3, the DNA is TGTGCCAGCTCCCAGGGTACCGGGGAGCTGTTTTTT.